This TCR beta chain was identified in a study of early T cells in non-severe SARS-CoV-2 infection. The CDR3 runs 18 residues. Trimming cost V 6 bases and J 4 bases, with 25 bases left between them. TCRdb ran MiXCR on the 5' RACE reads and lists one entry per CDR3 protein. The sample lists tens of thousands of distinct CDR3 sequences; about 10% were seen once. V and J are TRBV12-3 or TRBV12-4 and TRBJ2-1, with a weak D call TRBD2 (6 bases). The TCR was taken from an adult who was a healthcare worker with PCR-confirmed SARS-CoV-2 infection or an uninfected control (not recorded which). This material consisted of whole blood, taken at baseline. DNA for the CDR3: TGTGCCAGCAGCAGCGGCGGCTTAGCCGGAGGGAGGTACAATGAGCAGTTCTTC. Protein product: CASSSGGLAGGRYNEQFF.